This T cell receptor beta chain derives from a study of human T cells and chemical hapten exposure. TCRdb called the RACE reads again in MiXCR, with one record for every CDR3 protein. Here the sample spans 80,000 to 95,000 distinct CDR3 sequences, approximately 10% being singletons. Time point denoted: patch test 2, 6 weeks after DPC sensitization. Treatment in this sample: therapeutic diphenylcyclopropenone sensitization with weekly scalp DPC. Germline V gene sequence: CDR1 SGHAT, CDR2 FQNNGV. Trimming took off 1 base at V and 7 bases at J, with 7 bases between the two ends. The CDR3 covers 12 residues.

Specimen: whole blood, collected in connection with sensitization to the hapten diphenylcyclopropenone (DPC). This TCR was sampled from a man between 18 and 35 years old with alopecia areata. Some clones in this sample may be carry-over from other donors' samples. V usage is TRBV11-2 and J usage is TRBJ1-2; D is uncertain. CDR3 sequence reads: CASSLGGSGYTF. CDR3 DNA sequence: TGTGCCAGCAGCTTAGGCGGTTCTGGCTACACCTTC.